The 27 T cell receptor beta chains below all came from one sample that was sequenced in a study of cytomegalovirus exposure and HLA in healthy donors. Data came from immunoSEQ multiplex PCR; TCRdb stores just in-frame clones and leaves some out. The data show under 250,000 clones, less than 90% seen once. What was sequenced was PBMCs. The receptors here all came from a young man in good health and CMV-seropositive.

This clone has a handful of counts. V and J are TRBV2 and TRBJ2-3, with 8 bases identical to TRBD2. This CDR3 contains 15 residues. CDR1 and CDR2 (germline): SNHLY, FYNNEI. The J segment lost 4 bases and the V segment lost 4 bases, leaving 7 bases of the junction unmatched. CDR3 sequence reads: CASSGSSGTADTQYF. The DNA of the CDR3 is TGTGCCAGCAGTGGGAGTAGCGGGACCGCAGATACGCAGTATTTT.

This chain uses TRBV6-1 with TRBJ1-5; TRBD1 matches at 7 bases. The CDR3 is 15 amino acids. CDR1 MNHNS and CDR2 SASEGT come from the germline V gene. The ends lost 2 bases at V and 4 bases at J; junction bases unmatched: 5. The CDR3 coding sequence is TGTGCCAGCAGTGAATGGGGACAGAGAAATCAGCCCCAGCATTTT. This gives the protein CASSEWGQRNQPQHF.

V gene TRBV5-1 combines with J gene TRBJ2-2, with D tentatively TRBD1 or TRBD2 (5 bases each). The germline V gene has CDR1 SGHRS and CDR2 YFSETQ. V was cut by 0 bases and J by 2 bases, with 11 bases left in between. CDR3 size: 16 residues. The CDR3 is CASSLAGTSNTGELFF. As DNA, the CDR3 is TGCGCCAGCAGCTTGGCAGGGACGTCTAACACCGGGGAGCTGTTTTTT.

The J gene is TRBJ2-7, the V gene TRBV5-4; D not resolved. Germline assignment: CDR1 SGHNT and CDR2 YYREEE (reference sequence). V dropped 2 bases and J dropped 4 bases, with 10 bases sitting between them. This CDR3 is built from 13 residues. In DNA form, the CDR3 reads TGTGCCAGCAGCTTCCAGGAAGGATACGAGCAGTACTTC. Its protein product is CASSFQEGYEQYF.

This rearrangement joins TRBV7-2 to TRBJ1-2; TRBD1 agrees at 7 bases. J gave up 4 bases and V 5 bases, and 7 bases lay outside the gene matches. The CDR3 runs to 14 residues. Looked up from germline, CDR1 is SGHTA and CDR2 is FQGNSA. This CDR3 is CASSLRGFGYGYTF. The CDR3, as DNA: TGTGCCAGCAGCCTCAGGGGGTTCGGCTATGGCTACACCTTC.

The chain uses TRBV5-1 and TRBJ2-3, with D maybe TRBD2 (5 bases). Germline V CDR1 and CDR2: SGHRS, YFSETQ. Deletions cut 4 bases from V and 6 bases from J, with 12 bases between. The CDR3 extends over 13 amino acids. The CDR3 spells CASSLLGEDTQYF. CDR3 nucleotide sequence: TGCGCCAGCAGCCTACTCGGGGAGGATACGCAGTATTTT.

In its sample, this clone was seen a few times. This CDR3 is also generated by other DNA sequences in the sample. The chain couples TRBV6-5 to TRBJ2-7; D uncertain. Trimming shortened V by 2 bases and J by 3 bases, and 8 bases separated the two germline ends. Germline CDR1 MNHEY, CDR2 SVGAGI. This CDR3 is 13 amino acids long. The CDR3, as DNA: TGTGCCAGCAGTTACAGACCGGACTACGAGCAGTACTTC. Translation gives CASSYRPDYEQYF.

The chain carries TRBV6-6 and TRBJ2-3; 11 bases agree with TRBD2. This CDR3 comprises 16 residues. Trimming took 6 bases from V and 4 from J; bases not matched to a gene: 9. The germline CDR1 and CDR2 sequences are MNHNY and SVGAGI (reference sequence). CDR3 protein: CASSLTSGSISDTQYF. As DNA, the CDR3 is TGTGCCAGCAGCTTAACTAGCGGGAGTATCTCAGATACGCAGTATTTT.

The genes are TRBV6-1 and TRBJ1-2, with TRBD1 matching 7 bases. This CDR3 contains 15 residues. Germline CDR1 is MNHNS and CDR2 is SASEGT. V trimming: 5 bases; J trimming: 7 bases; junction bases outside the gene matches: 13. CDR3 sequence reads: CASSSTGRGESGYTF. The CDR3 DNA follows: TGTGCCAGCAGTTCGACAGGGCGAGGGGAGTCTGGCTACACCTTC.

The chain carries TRBV7-2 and TRBJ2-7; D perhaps matches TRBD2 (6 bases). There are 13 residues in the CDR3. Germline CDR1 SGHTA, CDR2 FQGNSA. The germline V and J ends were trimmed by 5 bases and 1 base, with 9 bases remaining between them. The CDR3 sequence: CASSPGLSYEQYF. DNA for the CDR3: TGTGCCAGCAGCCCCGGACTATCCTACGAGCAGTACTTC.

As DNA, the CDR3 is TGTGCCAGCAGCCCCGGGACTAGCGGGACTATAAGCACAGATACGCAGTATTTT. Translating it yields CASSPGTSGTISTDTQYF. The rearrangement links TRBV7-9 to TRBJ2-3, with TRBD2 matching 13 bases. V was pared by 5 bases and J by 0 bases, with 8 bases of the junction left unmatched. This CDR3 contains 18 residues. The germline V gene has CDR1 SEHNR and CDR2 FQNEAQ (reference sequence).

The V and J genes are TRBV11-2 and TRBJ2-7; the D call may be TRBD1 or TRBD2 (5 bases each). This CDR3 spans 15 amino acids. Per the germline V gene, CDR1 is SGHAT and CDR2 is FQNNGV. Trimming pared 5 bases from V and 6 bases from J, leaving 20 bases between. The CDR3 region has the DNA TGTGCCAGCAGCCTGGATACCGGGGCTCTCCCCGAGCAGTACTTC. Protein product: CASSLDTGALPEQYF. Using reference TRBV11-2 and TRBJ2-7 for the parts outside the CDR3, the full variable domain is EAGVAQSPRYKIIEKRQSVAFWCNPISGHATLYWYQQILGQGPKLLIQFQNNGVVDDSQLPKDRFSAERLKGVDSTLKIQPAKLEDSAVYLCASSLDTGALPEQYFGPGTRLTVT.

V and J are TRBV18 and TRBJ2-2; D unresolved. Looked up from germline, CDR1 is KGHSH and CDR2 is LQKENI. Trimming shortened V by 3 bases and J by 2 bases, and 7 bases separated the two germline ends. The CDR3 is made up of 14 amino acids. The CDR3, as DNA: TGTGCCAGCTCACCGACACCAAACACCGGGGAGCTGTTTTTT. It codes for CASSPTPNTGELFF. Complete variable domain (other parts from reference TRBV18 and TRBJ2-2): NAGVMQNPRHLVRRRGQEARLRCSPMKGHSHVYWYRQLPEEGLKFMVYLQKENIIDESGMPKERFSAEFPKEGPSILRIQQVVRGDSAAYFCASSPTPNTGELFFGEGSRLTVL.

The V call is TRBV5-1, the J call TRBJ1-1, with TRBD1 matching over 7 bases. Germline CDR1 is SGHRS and CDR2 is YFSETQ. The trim removed 4 bases at V and 5 bases at J, leaving 11 bases unmatched. The CDR3 spans 15 residues. In DNA, the CDR3 is TGCGCCAGCAGCATCACAGGGGCGGGGGAAACTGAAGCTTTCTTT. Translating gives CASSITGAGETEAFF.

This clone was seen once. The CDR3 bases are TGCGCCAGCAGCGAAAACGGACAGGGTAGTAATGAAAAACTGTTTTTT. It specifies CASSENGQGSNEKLFF. The rearrangement links TRBV5-1 to TRBJ1-4; TRBD1 matches 8 bases. Germline CDR1 is SGHRS and CDR2 is YFSETQ. CDR3 size: 16 residues. Unmatched junction bases numbered 9, after V lost 4 bases and J lost 4 bases.

This rearrangement joins TRBV5-7 to TRBJ2-5; 9 bases align to TRBD1. TRBV5-7 is an open reading frame, and its role is uncertain. This CDR3 has 15 amino acids. Germline trimming cut 3 bases from V and 1 base from J; bases unmatched to any gene: 4. DNA for the CDR3: TGTGCCAGCAGCTGCCGGGACAGGGTCCAAGAGACCCAGTACTTC. It translates to CASSCRDRVQETQYF.

This sequence joins TRBV9 and TRBJ1-1; maybe TRBD1 (5 bases). The V end was cut by 1 base, the J end by 0 bases, with 7 bases between. CDR3 size: 14 residues. The V gene's germline CDR1 is SGDLS and CDR2 YYNGEE. CDR3 protein: CASSVQGMNTEAFF. In DNA, the CDR3 is TGTGCCAGCAGCGTACAGGGCATGAACACTGAAGCTTTCTTT.

The table lists this clone with a count of one. V usage is TRBV7-2 and J usage is TRBJ2-7, with 9 bases identical to TRBD2. Germline-derived CDR1 and CDR2 are SGHTA and FQGNSA. Unmatched junction bases numbered 5, after V lost 1 base and J lost 4 bases. CDR3 length: 15 amino acids. The CDR3 sequence: CASSLVVAGVYEQYF. DNA of the CDR3: TGTGCCAGCAGCTTAGTGGTAGCGGGGGTATACGAGCAGTACTTC.

This chain connects TRBV7-9 to TRBJ2-1; D ambiguous. This CDR3 is 14 amino acids long. Germline-derived CDR1 and CDR2 are SEHNR and FQNEAQ (reference sequence). Trimming shortened V by 7 bases and J by 6 bases, and 16 bases separated the two germline ends. The CDR3 loop reads CASTRGKFINEQFF. The CDR3 DNA is TGTGCCAGCACACGTGGGAAGTTCATCAATGAGCAGTTCTTC.

The chain links TRBV30 to TRBJ1-4; the match to TRBD1 covers 8 bases. Germline CDR1 reads GTSNPN; CDR2 reads SVGIG (reference sequence). The ends lost 2 bases at V and 7 bases at J; junction bases unmatched: 6. This CDR3 has 14 amino acids. CDR3 DNA: TGTGCCTGGAGTAACAGGGGGTTGGGTGAAAAACTGTTTTTT. Translated, it gives CAWSNRGLGEKLFF.

Only one count was recorded for this clone. The chain couples TRBV15 to TRBJ2-7; perhaps D is TRBD1 or TRBD2 (5 bases each). Trimming cost V 5 bases and J 5 bases, with 19 bases left between them. The CDR3 totals 15 residues. CDR1 and CDR2 from the germline V gene are LNHNV and YYDKDF (reference sequence). The CDR3 coding sequence is TGTGCCACCAGCTTGGGGACGGTATCACGGAACGAGCAGTACTTC. Translation: CATSLGTVSRNEQYF.

The rearrangement links TRBV27 to TRBJ1-4, with D possibly matching TRBD1 (6 bases). This CDR3 is 13 amino acids long. CDR1 is MNHEY, CDR2 SMNVEV, per germline (reference sequence). V gave up 6 bases and J gave up 8 bases, with 13 bases separating them. CDR3 sequence (DNA): TGTGCCAGCAGCTATGGACAGAGAGAAAAACTGTTTTTT. Its translation is CASSYGQREKLFF.

The gene calls are TRBV28 and TRBJ2-5, with D possibly matching TRBD2 (7 bases). Between the trimmed V and J ends, which lost 11 bases and 4 bases, there was a span of 20 bases. The CDR3 loop spans 14 amino acids. The V gene's germline CDR1 is MDHEN and CDR2 SYDVKM. The CDR3 spells CAGRGGGLGETQYF. CDR3 bases: TGTGCCGGGCGAGGGGGAGGGTTGGGAGAGACCCAGTACTTC. Looking up the rest from reference TRBV28 and TRBJ2-5 gives the full variable domain: DVKVTQSSRYLVKRTGEKVFLECVQDMDHENMFWYRQDPGLGLRLIYFSYDVKMKEKGDIPEGYSVSREKKERFSLILESASTNQTSMYLCAGRGGGLGETQYFGPGTRLLVL.

The chain links TRBV29-1 to TRBJ2-5; TRBD1 is a possible D gene (6 bases). Germline CDR1 is SQVTM and CDR2 is ANQGSEA. The V end lost 6 bases, the J end lost 2 bases, and 10 bases lay between the germline ends. The CDR3 runs to 12 residues. CDR3 bases: TGCAGCGTGGACAGTATTCAAGAGACCCAGTACTTC. Encoded protein: CSVDSIQETQYF.

The V call is TRBV5-4, the J call TRBJ2-7; D remains unclear. The CDR3 runs to 13 residues. The ends were cut back, 0 bases at V and 5 bases at J, with 9 bases in the middle. Germline lookup yields CDR1 SGHNT and CDR2 YYREEE (reference sequence). The CDR3 loop reads CASSLGGSDEQYF. In DNA form, the CDR3 reads TGTGCCAGCAGCTTGGGGGGATCGGACGAGCAGTACTTC.

This chain joins TRBV5-6 and TRBJ1-2; D uncertain. CDR3 length: 14 residues. Germline loops: CDR1 SGHDT, CDR2 YYEEEE. The V gene lost 0 bases and the J gene lost 5 bases, with 11 bases spanning the gap. In nucleotides, the CDR3 is TGTGCCAGCAGCTTGGCCGCGCGGGAGTATGGCTACACCTTC. Translated, it gives CASSLAAREYGYTF.

A single count supports this clone. The rearrangement joins TRBV7-8 to TRBJ2-5, with 10 positions matching TRBD2. CDR3 length: 18 residues. The J segment lost 2 bases and the V segment lost 0 bases, leaving 9 bases of the junction unmatched. Germline-derived CDR1 and CDR2 are SGHVS and FQNEAQ. This CDR3 reads CASSLAPLIAGGQETQYF. CDR3 in DNA: TGTGCCAGCAGCTTAGCGCCATTAATAGCGGGAGGACAAGAGACCCAGTACTTC.